This T cell receptor beta chain was identified in a study of T cells in severe cutaneous drug reactions. At the level of the study: RegiSCAR criteria gave all enrolled patients a probable or definite SJS/TEN or DRESS diagnosis. Notes on the study in general: In carbamazepine-induced Stevens-Johnson syndrome or toxic epidermal necrolysis, TRBV12-4 averaged about 31% in blister cells and roughly 5.4% in PBMC.

Points on this clonotype: Its specificity is not known.

The iRepertoire multiplex PCR system with TCR subtype-specific primers built both bulk and single-cell libraries. Bulk TCR libraries started from roughly 100-500 ng RNA per sample. Following a re-call of the multiplex PCR reads, TCRdb has one entry per CDR3 protein and lacks DNA. This sample's table reports approximately 9,600 distinct CDR3 sequences. The patients sequenced had a carbamazepine-induced Stevens-Johnson syndrome or toxic epidermal necrolysis reaction. Per the germline V gene, CDR1 is DFQATT and CDR2 is SNEGSKA (reference sequence). The CDR3 contains 14 residues. This sequence was found in a human donor with Stevens-Johnson syndrome, a severe cutaneous drug reaction. The sequenced sample consisted of cells from a skin blister. The chain is built from TRBV20-1 and TRBJ1-5; the TCRdb call, TRBD1, lacks DNA for checking. The CDR3 protein is CSAMDRVTNQPQHF.